The following is a TCR beta chain sequence with its context. Data came from immunoSEQ multiplex PCR; TCRdb stores just in-frame clones and leaves some out. The sample lists about 71,000 clones; about 94% were seen once. Germline lookup yields CDR1 SGHRS and CDR2 YFSETQ. The V and J ends lost 4 bases and 1 base, in that order; junction bases with no gene match: 6. CDR3 length: 15 amino acids. This record belongs to a study of cytomegalovirus exposure and HLA in healthy donors. Sequencing was performed on PBMCs. The rearrangement links TRBV5-1 to TRBJ2-7; 9 positions agree with TRBD1. This sequence was found in a woman younger than 35 in good health and CMV-seronegative. For the CDR3, the DNA is TGCGCCAGCAGCGCAGCCGGGACAGGGTCCTACGAGCAGTACTTC. As protein: CASSAAGTGSYEQYF.